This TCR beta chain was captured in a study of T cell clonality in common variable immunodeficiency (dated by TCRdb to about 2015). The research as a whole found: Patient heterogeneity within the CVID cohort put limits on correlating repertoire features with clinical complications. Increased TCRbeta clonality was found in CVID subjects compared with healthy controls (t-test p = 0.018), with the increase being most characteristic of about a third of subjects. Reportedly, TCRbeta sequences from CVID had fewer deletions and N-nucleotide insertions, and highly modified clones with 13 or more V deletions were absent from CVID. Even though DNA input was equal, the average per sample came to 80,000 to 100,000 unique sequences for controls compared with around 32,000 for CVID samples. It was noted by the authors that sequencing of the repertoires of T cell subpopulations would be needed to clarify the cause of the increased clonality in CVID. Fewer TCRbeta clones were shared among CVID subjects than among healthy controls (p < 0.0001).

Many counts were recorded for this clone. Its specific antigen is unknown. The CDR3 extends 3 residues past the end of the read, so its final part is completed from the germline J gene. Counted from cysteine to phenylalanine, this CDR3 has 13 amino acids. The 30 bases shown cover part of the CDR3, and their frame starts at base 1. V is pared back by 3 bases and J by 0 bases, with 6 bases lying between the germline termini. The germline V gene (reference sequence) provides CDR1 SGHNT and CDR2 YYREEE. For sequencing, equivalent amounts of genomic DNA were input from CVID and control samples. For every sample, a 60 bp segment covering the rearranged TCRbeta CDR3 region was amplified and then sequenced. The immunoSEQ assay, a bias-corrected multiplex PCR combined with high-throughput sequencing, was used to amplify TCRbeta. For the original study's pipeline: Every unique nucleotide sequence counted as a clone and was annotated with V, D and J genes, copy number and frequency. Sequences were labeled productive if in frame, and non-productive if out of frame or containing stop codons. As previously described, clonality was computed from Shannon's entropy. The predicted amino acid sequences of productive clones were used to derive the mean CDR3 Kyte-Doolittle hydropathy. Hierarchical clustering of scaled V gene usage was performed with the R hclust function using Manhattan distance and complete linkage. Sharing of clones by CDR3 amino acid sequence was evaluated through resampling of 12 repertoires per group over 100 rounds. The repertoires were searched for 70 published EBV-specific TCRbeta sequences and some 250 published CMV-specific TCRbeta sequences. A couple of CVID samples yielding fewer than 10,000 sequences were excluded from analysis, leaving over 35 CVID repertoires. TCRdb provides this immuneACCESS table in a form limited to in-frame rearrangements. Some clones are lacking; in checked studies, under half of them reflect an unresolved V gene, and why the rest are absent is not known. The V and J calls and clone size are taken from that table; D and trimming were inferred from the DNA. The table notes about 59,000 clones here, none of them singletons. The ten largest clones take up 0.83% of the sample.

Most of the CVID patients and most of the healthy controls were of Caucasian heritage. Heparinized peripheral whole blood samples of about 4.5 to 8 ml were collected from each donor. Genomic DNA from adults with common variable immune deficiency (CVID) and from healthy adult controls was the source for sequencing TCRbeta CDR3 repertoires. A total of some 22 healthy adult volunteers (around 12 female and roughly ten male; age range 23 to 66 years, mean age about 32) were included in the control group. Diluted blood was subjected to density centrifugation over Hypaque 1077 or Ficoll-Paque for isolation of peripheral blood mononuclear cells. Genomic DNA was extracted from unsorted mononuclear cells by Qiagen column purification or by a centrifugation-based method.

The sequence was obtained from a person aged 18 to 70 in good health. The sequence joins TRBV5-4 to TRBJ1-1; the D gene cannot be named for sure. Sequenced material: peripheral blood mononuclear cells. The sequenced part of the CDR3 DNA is TGTGCCAGCAGCTCAACAGTGAACACTGAA. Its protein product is CASSSTVNTE. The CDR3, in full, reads CASSSTVNTEAFF.